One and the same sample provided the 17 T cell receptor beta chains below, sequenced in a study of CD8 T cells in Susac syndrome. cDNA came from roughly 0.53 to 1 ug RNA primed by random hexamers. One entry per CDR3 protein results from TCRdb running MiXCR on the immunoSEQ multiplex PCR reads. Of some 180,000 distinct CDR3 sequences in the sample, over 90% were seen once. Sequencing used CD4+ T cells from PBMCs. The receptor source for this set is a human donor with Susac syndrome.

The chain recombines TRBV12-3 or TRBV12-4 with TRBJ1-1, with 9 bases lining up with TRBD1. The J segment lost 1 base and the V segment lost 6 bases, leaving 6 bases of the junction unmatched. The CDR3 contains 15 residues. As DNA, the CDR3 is TGTGCCAGCAGGCGGACAGGGGCCCCGAACACTGAAGCTTTCTTT. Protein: CASRRTGAPNTEAFF.

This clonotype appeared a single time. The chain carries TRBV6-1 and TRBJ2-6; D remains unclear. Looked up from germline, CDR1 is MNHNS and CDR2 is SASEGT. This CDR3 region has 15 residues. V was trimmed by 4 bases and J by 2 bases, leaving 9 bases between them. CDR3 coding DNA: TGTGCCAGCAGTGGCTTGACGGCTGGGGCCAACGTCCTGACTTTC. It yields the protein CASSGLTAGANVLTF.

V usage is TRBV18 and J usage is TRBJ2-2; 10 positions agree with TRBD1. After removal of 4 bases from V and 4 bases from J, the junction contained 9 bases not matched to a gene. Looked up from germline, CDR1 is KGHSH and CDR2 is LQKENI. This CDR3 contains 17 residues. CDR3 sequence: CASSLTPGQGTTGELFF. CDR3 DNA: TGTGCCAGCTCACTCACACCGGGACAGGGGACCACCGGGGAGCTGTTTTTT.

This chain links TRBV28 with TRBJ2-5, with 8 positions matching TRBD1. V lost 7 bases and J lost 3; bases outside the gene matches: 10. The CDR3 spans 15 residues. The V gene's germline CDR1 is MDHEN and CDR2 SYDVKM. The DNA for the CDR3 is TGTGCCAGCACCGAGGGACAGGTCCGGGAAGAGACCCAGTACTTC. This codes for CASTEGQVREETQYF.

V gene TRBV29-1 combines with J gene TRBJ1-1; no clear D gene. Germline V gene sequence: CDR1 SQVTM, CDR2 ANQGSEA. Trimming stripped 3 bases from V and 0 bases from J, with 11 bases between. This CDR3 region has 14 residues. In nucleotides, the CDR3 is TGCAGCGTTGACGGGTCGGCTATGAACACTGAAGCTTTCTTT. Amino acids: CSVDGSAMNTEAFF. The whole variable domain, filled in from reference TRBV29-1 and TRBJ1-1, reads SAVISQKPSRDICQRGTSLTIQCQVDSQVTMMFWYRQQPGQSLTLIATANQGSEATYESGFVIDKFPISRPNLTFSTLTVSNMSPEDSSIYLCSVDGSAMNTEAFFGQGTRLTVV.

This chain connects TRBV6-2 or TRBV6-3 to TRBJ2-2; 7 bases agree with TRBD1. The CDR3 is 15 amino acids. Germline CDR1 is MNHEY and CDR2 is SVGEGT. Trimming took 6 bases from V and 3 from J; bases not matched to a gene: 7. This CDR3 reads CASSLTGADTGELFF. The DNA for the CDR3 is TGTGCCAGCAGCCTAACAGGGGCCGACACCGGGGAGCTGTTTTTT.

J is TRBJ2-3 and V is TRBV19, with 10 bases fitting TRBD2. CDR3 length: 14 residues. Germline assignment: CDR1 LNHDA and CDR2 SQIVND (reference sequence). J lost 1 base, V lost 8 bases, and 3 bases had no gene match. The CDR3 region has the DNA TGTGCCAGTTCAGGGACTAGCGGCACAGATACGCAGTATTTT. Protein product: CASSGTSGTDTQYF.

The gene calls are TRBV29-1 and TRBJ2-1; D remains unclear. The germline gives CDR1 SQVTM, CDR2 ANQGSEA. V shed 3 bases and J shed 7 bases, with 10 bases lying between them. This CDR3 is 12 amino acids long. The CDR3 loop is CSVEGPRNEQFF. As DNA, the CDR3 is TGCAGCGTTGAGGGTCCGAGGAATGAGCAGTTCTTC.

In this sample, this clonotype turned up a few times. CDR3 nucleotides: TGTGCCAGCAGTCCAGGGGAAGATACGCAGTATTTT. It encodes CASSPGEDTQYF. This chain connects TRBV2 to TRBJ2-3; D is possibly TRBD1 (6 bases). V was trimmed by 5 bases and J by 5 bases, leaving 8 bases between them. Germline CDR1 is SNHLY and CDR2 is FYNNEI. This CDR3 has 12 residues.

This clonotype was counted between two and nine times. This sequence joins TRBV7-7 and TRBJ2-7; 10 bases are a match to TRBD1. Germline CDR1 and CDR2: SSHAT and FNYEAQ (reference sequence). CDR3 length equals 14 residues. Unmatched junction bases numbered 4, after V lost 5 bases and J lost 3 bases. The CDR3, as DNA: TGTGCCAGCAGCCAGGGACAGGGGAACTACGAGCAGTACTTC. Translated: CASSQGQGNYEQYF.

The DNA of the CDR3 is TGTGCCTGGAGTGCCGGGACAGGGCCCACTGAAGCTTTCTTT. Protein sequence: CAWSAGTGPTEAFF. The chain links TRBV30 to TRBJ1-1, with TRBD1 matching over 9 bases. Germline V lookup: CDR1 GTSNPN, CDR2 SVGIG (reference sequence). J gave up 4 bases and V 1 base, and 4 bases lay outside the gene matches. This CDR3 is built from 14 residues. The entire variable domain, with the rest obtained from reference TRBV30 and TRBJ1-1, is as follows: SQTIHQWPATLVQPVGSPLSLECTVEGTSNPNLYWYRQAAGRGLQLLFYSVGIGQISSEVPQNLSASRPQDRQFILSSKKLLLSDSGFYLCAWSAGTGPTEAFFGQGTRLTVV.

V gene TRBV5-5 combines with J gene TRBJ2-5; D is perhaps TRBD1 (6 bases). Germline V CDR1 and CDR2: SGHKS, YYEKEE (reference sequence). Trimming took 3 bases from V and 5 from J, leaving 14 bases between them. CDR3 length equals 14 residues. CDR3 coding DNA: TGTGCCAGCAGCTGGGACATCGTCGGGGAGACCCAGTACTTC. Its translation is CASSWDIVGETQYF.

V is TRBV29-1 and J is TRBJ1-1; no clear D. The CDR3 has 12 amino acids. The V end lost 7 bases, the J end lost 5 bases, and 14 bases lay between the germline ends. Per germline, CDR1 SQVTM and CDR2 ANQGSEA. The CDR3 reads CSASSGETEAFF. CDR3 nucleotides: TGCAGCGCCTCGTCCGGGGAAACTGAAGCTTTCTTT.

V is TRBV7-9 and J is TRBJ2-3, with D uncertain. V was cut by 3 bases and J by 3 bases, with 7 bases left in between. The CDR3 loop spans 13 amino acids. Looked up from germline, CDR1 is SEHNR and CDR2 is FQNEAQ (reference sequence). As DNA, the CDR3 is TGTGCCAGCAGCTTTGGGGAAACAGATACGCAGTATTTT. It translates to CASSFGETDTQYF.

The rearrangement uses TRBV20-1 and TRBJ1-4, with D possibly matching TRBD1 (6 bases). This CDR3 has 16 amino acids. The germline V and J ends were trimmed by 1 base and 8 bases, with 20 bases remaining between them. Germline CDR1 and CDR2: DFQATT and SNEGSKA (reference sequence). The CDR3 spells CSARVFAGAEIEKLFF. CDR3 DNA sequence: TGCAGTGCTAGAGTTTTCGCGGGGGCGGAGATCGAAAAACTGTTTTTT.

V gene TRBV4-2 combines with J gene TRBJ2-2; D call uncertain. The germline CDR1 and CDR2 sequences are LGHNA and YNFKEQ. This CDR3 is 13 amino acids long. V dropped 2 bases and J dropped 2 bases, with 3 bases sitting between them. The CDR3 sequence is CASSQTNTGELFF. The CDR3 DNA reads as TGTGCCAGCAGCCAAACCAACACCGGGGAGCTGTTTTTT.

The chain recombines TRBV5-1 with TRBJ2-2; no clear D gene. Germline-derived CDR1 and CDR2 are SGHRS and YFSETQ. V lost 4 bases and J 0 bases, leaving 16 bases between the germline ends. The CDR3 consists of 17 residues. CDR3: CASSPARLQPNTGELFF. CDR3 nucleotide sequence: TGCGCCAGCAGCCCGGCGCGCTTGCAGCCGAACACCGGGGAGCTGTTTTTT.